The 23 T cell receptor beta chains given below trace back to one sample, sequenced in a study of monozygotic twins with inflammatory bowel disease. For each CDR3 protein, TCRdb gives one entry from its re-call of the 5' RACE reads, without DNA. There are some 170,000 distinct CDR3 sequences in the sample, with 2.5% to 3% held by the top ten. Sequenced input: blood. Receptors originate from a human donor with ulcerative colitis or Crohn's disease, or a healthy co-twin of an affected twin (not recorded which).

The chain is built from TRBV10-3 and TRBJ2-1; there is no DNA to check the TCRdb D call of TRBD2. Germline CDR1 and CDR2: ENHRY and SYGVKD. CDR3 length equals 14 residues. CDR3 amino acids: CAISDSGTYNEQFF.

The V call is TRBV4-3, the J call TRBJ2-7. This CDR3 region has 13 residues. The germline V gene encodes CDR1 LGHNA and CDR2 YSLEER. This CDR3 reads CASSHSRTYEQYF.

V gene TRBV11-1 combines with J gene TRBJ1-4; TCRdb's D call of TRBD1 is untestable without DNA. Germline V gene lookup returns CDR1 SGHAT and CDR2 FQDESV (reference sequence). The CDR3 has 18 residues. This CDR3 reads CASSKGQFRRATNEKLFF.

The chain combines TRBV5-1 with TRBJ2-5; absent DNA, TCRdb's TRBD1 call cannot be checked. CDR1 SGHRS and CDR2 YFSETQ come from the germline V gene. CDR3 size: 15 residues. The CDR3 sequence is CASSLAGTLQETQYF.

The chain is built from TRBV10-3 and TRBJ1-5; TCRdb names TRBD1, which stays unverified in the absence of DNA. Germline V gene lookup returns CDR1 ENHRY and CDR2 SYGVKD. This CDR3 has 16 residues. The CDR3 sequence: CAISEDPRASNQPQHF.

V gene TRBV7-3 combines with J gene TRBJ2-2; TCRdb selects TRBD1, and the lack of DNA leaves this call unchecked. The CDR3 spans 16 residues. CDR1 SGHTA and CDR2 FQGTGA come from the germline V gene. CDR3: CASSFKTGGNTGELFF.

This sequence joins TRBV9 and TRBJ2-1. Germline CDR1 reads SGDLS; CDR2 reads YYNGEE. CDR3 length equals 16 residues. The CDR3 sequence: CASSADIDGSYNEQFF.

The rearrangement uses TRBV29-1 and TRBJ1-2; TCRdb's D call, TRBD1, is unchecked because there is no DNA. The germline V gene encodes CDR1 SQVTM and CDR2 ANQGSEA. The CDR3 contains 14 residues. The CDR3 loop is CSVETGPGAYGYTF.

This chain uses TRBV18 with TRBJ2-7; TCRdb lists TRBD1, though no DNA is available to test this call. Germline V gene sequence: CDR1 KGHSH, CDR2 LQKENI. CDR3 length: 12 amino acids. CDR3: CASSPEGYEQYF.

V is TRBV20-1 and J is TRBJ2-2; TCRdb proposes TRBD2, but this gene call is untestable without DNA. The CDR3 consists of 17 residues. Germline-derived CDR1 and CDR2 are DFQATT and SNEGSKA (reference sequence). The CDR3: CSAHWPSGRTGTGELFF.

The J gene is TRBJ2-2, the V gene TRBV7-2. Per the germline V gene, CDR1 is SGHTA and CDR2 is FQGNSA. The CDR3 totals 13 residues. Here the CDR3 reads CASSQRTAGELFF. Full variable domain (missing parts from reference TRBV7-2 and TRBJ2-2): GAGVSQSPSNKVTEKGKDVELRCDPISGHTALYWYRQSLGQGLEFLIYFQGNSAPDKSGLPSDRFSAERTGGSVSTLTIQRTQQEDSAVYLCASSQRTAGELFFGEGSRLTVL.

The rearrangement links TRBV25-1 to TRBJ1-1; the TCRdb call, TRBD1, lacks DNA for checking. This CDR3 is 15 amino acids long. Germline V gene sequence: CDR1 MGHDK, CDR2 SYGVNS. The CDR3 region is CASSEGGEGDTEAFF.

The chain couples TRBV6-5 to TRBJ2-7; TCRdb proposes TRBD1, but this gene call is untestable without DNA. CDR3 size: 14 residues. CDR1 is MNHEY and CDR2 is SVGAGI in the germline V gene. CDR3 amino acids: CASSYSRAAYEQYF.

The chain employs TRBV20-1 and TRBJ1-5. Germline V gene lookup returns CDR1 DFQATT and CDR2 SNEGSKA (reference sequence). The CDR3 runs to 14 residues. The CDR3: CSASWSNNNQPQHF.

The V gene is TRBV30, the J gene TRBJ2-6; TCRdb selects TRBD1, and the lack of DNA leaves this call unchecked. CDR3 length: 20 residues. Germline CDR1 and CDR2: GTSNPN and SVGIG (reference sequence). This CDR3 reads CACLIRTVPLHPSGANVLTF.

The V and J genes are TRBV29-1 and TRBJ1-2; TCRdb selects TRBD1, and the lack of DNA leaves this call unchecked. CDR3 length: 11 amino acids. The V gene's germline CDR1 is SQVTM and CDR2 ANQGSEA. The CDR3: CSTWDRGGYTF. Supplemented by reference TRBV29-1 and TRBJ1-2, the full variable domain reads SAVISQKPSRDICQRGTSLTIQCQVDSQVTMMFWYRQQPGQSLTLIATANQGSEATYESGFVIDKFPISRPNLTFSTLTVSNMSPEDSSIYLCSTWDRGGYTFGSGTRLTVV.

The gene calls are TRBV28 and TRBJ2-2. Germline loops: CDR1 MDHEN, CDR2 SYDVKM. The CDR3 is 16 residues long. CDR3 in amino acids: CASTLLGGSDTGELFF.

This chain connects TRBV10-2 to TRBJ2-5; the D call from TCRdb, TRBD2, cannot be confirmed without DNA. The CDR3 runs 20 residues. The germline CDR1 and CDR2 sequences are WSHSY and SAAADI. Here the CDR3 reads CASSESPLDPSSLPQETQYF.

J is TRBJ2-1 and V is TRBV25-1; TCRdb lists TRBD2, though no DNA is available to test this call. This CDR3 comprises 16 residues. CDR1 is MGHDK, CDR2 SYGVNS, per germline. CDR3 sequence reads: CASSEPGLAEPNEQFF.

This chain connects TRBV6-1 to TRBJ1-1; the D gene TCRdb calls, TRBD1, cannot be checked with no DNA. From germline, CDR1 is MNHNS and CDR2 SASEGT. CDR3 length: 15 residues. The CDR3 loop reads CASTRGGTINTEAFF.

This chain links TRBV11-1 with TRBJ2-2. CDR1 is SGHAT, CDR2 FQDESV, per germline (reference sequence). CDR3 length: 16 amino acids. This CDR3 reads CASSSRDPENTGELFF.

V and J are TRBV9 and TRBJ2-1; lacking DNA, the TRBD2 call made by TCRdb goes unchecked. The CDR3 loop spans 17 amino acids. Germline CDR1 reads SGDLS; CDR2 reads YYNGEE. The CDR3 here is CASSVGFSGRAGNEQFF.

The chain uses TRBV14 and TRBJ2-5. Germline V gene lookup returns CDR1 SGHDN and CDR2 FVKESK. CDR3 length equals 16 residues. CDR3: CASSQASLSHPETQYF.